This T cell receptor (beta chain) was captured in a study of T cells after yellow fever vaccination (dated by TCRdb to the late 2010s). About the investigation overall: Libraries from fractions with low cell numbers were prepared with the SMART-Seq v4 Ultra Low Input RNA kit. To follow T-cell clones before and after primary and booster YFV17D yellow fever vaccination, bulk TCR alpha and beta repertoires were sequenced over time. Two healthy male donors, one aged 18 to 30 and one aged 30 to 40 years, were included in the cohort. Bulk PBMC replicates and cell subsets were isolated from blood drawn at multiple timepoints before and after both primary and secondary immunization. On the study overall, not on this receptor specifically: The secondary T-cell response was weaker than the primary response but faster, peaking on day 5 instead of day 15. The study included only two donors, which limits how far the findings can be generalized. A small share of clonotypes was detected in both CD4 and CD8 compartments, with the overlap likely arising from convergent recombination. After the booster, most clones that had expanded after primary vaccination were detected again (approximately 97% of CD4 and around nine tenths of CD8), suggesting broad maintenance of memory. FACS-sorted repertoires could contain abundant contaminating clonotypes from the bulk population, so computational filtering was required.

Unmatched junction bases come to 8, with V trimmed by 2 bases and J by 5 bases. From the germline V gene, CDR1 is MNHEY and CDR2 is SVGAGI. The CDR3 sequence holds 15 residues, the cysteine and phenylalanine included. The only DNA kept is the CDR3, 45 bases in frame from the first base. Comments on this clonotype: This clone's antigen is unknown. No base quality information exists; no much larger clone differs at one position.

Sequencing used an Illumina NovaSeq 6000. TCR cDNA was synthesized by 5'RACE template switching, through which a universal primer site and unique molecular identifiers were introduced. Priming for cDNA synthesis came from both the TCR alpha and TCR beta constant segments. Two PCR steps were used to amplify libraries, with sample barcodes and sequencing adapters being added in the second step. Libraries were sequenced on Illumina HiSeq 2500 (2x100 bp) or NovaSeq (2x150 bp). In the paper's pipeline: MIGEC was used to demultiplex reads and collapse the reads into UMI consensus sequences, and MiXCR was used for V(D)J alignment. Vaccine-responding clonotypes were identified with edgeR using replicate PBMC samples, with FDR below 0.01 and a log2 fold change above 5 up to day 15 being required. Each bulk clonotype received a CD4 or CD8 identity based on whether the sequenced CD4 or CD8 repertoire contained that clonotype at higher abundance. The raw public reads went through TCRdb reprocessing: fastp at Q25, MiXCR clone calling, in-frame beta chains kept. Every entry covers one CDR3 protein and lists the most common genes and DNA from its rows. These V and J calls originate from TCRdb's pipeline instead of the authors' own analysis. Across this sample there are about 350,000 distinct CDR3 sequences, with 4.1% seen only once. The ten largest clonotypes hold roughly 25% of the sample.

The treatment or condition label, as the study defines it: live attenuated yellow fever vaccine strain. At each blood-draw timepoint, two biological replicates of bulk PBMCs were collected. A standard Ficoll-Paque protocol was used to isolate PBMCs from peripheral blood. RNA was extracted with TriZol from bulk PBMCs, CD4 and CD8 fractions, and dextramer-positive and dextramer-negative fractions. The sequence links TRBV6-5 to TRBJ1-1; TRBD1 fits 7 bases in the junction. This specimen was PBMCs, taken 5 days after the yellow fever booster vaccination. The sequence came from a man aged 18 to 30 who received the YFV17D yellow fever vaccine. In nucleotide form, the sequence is TGTGCCAGCAGTTACGTTGACAGGGATTTAACTGAAGCTTTCTTT. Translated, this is CASSYVDRDLTEAFF.